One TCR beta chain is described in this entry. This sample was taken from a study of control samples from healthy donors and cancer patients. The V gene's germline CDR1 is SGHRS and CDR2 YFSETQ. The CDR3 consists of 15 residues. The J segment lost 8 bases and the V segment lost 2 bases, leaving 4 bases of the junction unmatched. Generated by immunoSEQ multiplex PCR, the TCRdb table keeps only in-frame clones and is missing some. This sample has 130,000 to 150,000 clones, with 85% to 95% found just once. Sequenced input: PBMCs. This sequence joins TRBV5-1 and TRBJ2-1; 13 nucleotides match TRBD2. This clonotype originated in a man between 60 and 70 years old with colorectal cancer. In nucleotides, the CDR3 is TGCGCCAGCAGCTTAAGACTAGCGGGGGGCCATGAGCAGTTCTTC. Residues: CASSLRLAGGHEQFF.